This T cell receptor beta chain was retrieved from a study of T cell responses to AZD1222 COVID-19 vaccine. Study-wide findings and caveats: Nearly half of spike-specific TCRs reportedly go after variant regions that carry no mutations.

Germline V gene data show CDR1 as SGHTA and CDR2 as FQGNSA. The V segment lost 6 bases and the J segment 8 bases; nucleotides outside the gene matches: 12. There are 14 residues in the CDR3. The method was immunoSEQ multiplex PCR; TCRdb's version includes in-frame clones alone and lacks a portion of them. The table records about 150,000 clones, around nine tenths of them present only once. A note on this clone: What it binds is not known.

This clonotype originated in an adult who received the AZD1222 COVID-19 vaccine. The rearrangement uses TRBV7-2 and TRBJ1-2, with 7 bases fitting TRBD1. The material was peripheral blood, obtained 28 days after the second AZD1222 dose. The CDR3 DNA reads TGTGCCAGCAGGGTAAAGACAGGGTCAGGCGGCTACACCTTC. Translated, it gives CASRVKTGSGGYTF.